Listed here are 11 T cell receptor beta chains from one sample, sequenced in a study of neoadjuvant anti-PD-1 for oral cavity cancer. Time point specified: after neoadjuvant nivolumab, at surgical resection. Generated by immunoSEQ multiplex PCR, the TCRdb table keeps only in-frame clones and is missing some. Of 55,000 to 75,000 clones in the sample, 80% to 90% were seen once. The sample was PBMCs, taken after nivolumab (anti-PD-1) treatment. These receptors were obtained from a person between 35 and 79 years old with oral cavity squamous cell carcinoma.

CDR3 coding DNA: TGTGCCAGCAGCGGGGGACCATACTCCTACAATGAGCAGTTCTTC. The encoded protein is CASSGGPYSYNEQFF. The chain couples TRBV9 to TRBJ2-1; D is tentatively TRBD1 or TRBD2 (5 bases each). The germline V gene has CDR1 SGDLS and CDR2 YYNGEE. CDR3 length equals 15 residues. V was trimmed by 3 bases and J by 0 bases, leaving 10 bases between them.

This clone was counted a single time. The gene calls are TRBV29-1 and TRBJ2-7, with a tentative D call TRBD1 (5 bases). The CDR3 is made up of 13 amino acids. CDR1 is SQVTM and CDR2 is ANQGSEA in the germline V gene. V was pared by 4 bases and J by 4 bases, with 14 bases between. The chain's CDR3 is CSVAPTAAYEQYF. CDR3 nucleotide sequence: TGCAGCGTTGCCCCGACAGCCGCTTACGAGCAGTACTTC.

The table lists this clone with a few counts. This chain links TRBV7-6 with TRBJ2-7; no clear D. V shed 0 bases and J shed 3 bases, with 6 bases lying between them. CDR3 length: 13 residues. Per germline, CDR1 SGHVS and CDR2 FNYEAQ. The CDR3 is CASSLAQVYEQYF. DNA of the CDR3: TGTGCCAGCAGCTTAGCTCAGGTCTACGAGCAGTACTTC.

The chain couples TRBV2 to TRBJ1-5; D might be TRBD1 (5 bases). This CDR3 is built from 15 residues. Germline V gene sequence: CDR1 SNHLY, CDR2 FYNNEI. The V end lost 4 bases, the J end lost 4 bases, and 14 bases lay between the germline ends. The CDR3 loop is CASSVRPGLNQPQHF. The DNA for the CDR3 is TGTGCCAGCAGTGTGAGGCCAGGGCTAAATCAGCCCCAGCATTTT.

This rearrangement joins TRBV6-5 to TRBJ1-2; a weak D match, TRBD1 (6 bases). The length of the CDR3 is 13 residues. With 6 bases removed from V and 4 bases from J, the gap between germline ends came to 12 bases. Germline CDR1 reads MNHEY; CDR2 reads SVGAGI. In DNA, the CDR3 is TGTGCCAGCAGGACAGGCGGATCCTATGGCTACACCTTC. It specifies CASRTGGSYGYTF.

This clone came up a few times. The chain employs TRBV4-2 and TRBJ1-1; the D gene is possibly TRBD1 (6 bases). The length of the CDR3 is 16 residues. Germline lookup yields CDR1 LGHNA and CDR2 YNFKEQ. V lost 5 bases and J lost 5, with 21 bases in between. In DNA, the CDR3 is TGTGCCAGCAGCGGCCCCCTGGACAGCCGATCGACTGAAGCTTTCTTT. The encoded protein is CASSGPLDSRSTEAFF.

The V call is TRBV7-2, the J call TRBJ1-2, with 7 nucleotides matching TRBD1. The CDR3 totals 15 residues. With V trimmed by 5 bases and J by 7 bases, 13 bases remained unmatched. Looked up from germline, CDR1 is SGHTA and CDR2 is FQGNSA. The CDR3 bases are TGTGCCAGCAGCCCGCCAACCGGGACAGACGGTGGCTACACCTTC. Translating gives CASSPPTGTDGGYTF.

This chain uses TRBV6-5 with TRBJ2-7; 8 bases are a match to TRBD1. With V trimmed by 5 bases and J by 6 bases, 6 bases remained unmatched. The CDR3 totals 13 residues. CDR1 is MNHEY and CDR2 is SVGAGI in the germline V gene. CDR3 sequence: CASSRGQAPEQYF. In nucleotides, the CDR3 is TGTGCCAGCAGTAGGGGACAGGCCCCCGAGCAGTACTTC.

This clone was seen once. This rearrangement joins TRBV2 to TRBJ1-3, with unresolved D. Trimming stripped 6 bases from V and 0 bases from J, with 18 bases between. This CDR3 has 17 amino acids. The germline V gene has CDR1 SNHLY and CDR2 FYNNEI. CDR3 protein: CASRSQRRSISGNTIYF. Written as DNA, the CDR3 is TGTGCCAGCAGATCCCAGAGGCGGAGCATCTCTGGAAACACCATATATTTT.

This clone was seen just once. V gene TRBV6-5 combines with J gene TRBJ2-7; 7 bases fit TRBD1. With 2 bases clipped from V and 3 bases from J, the junction kept 4 bases outside the gene matches. The CDR3 totals 14 residues. CDR1 and CDR2 from the germline V gene are MNHEY and SVGAGI. The CDR3 loop reads CASSYVRDSYEQYF. The CDR3 DNA reads TGTGCCAGCAGTTACGTCCGGGACAGCTACGAGCAGTACTTC.

The CDR3 loop is CATAINVAGYTF. In nucleotides, the CDR3 is TGTGCCACCGCCATTAACGTGGCTGGCTACACCTTC. The V and J genes are TRBV28 and TRBJ1-2; D not certain. Germline-derived CDR1 and CDR2 are MDHEN and SYDVKM. This CDR3 has 12 amino acids. V was pared by 10 bases and J by 7 bases, with 16 bases between.